These T cell receptor beta chains were read from a single sample in a study of cytomegalovirus exposure and HLA in healthy donors. Here immunoSEQ multiplex PCR was the method, and the copy in TCRdb shows in-frame clones only, minus some. The data show approximately 110,000 clones, 67% seen once. The specimen sequenced was PBMCs. The receptor source for this set is a man between 18 and 29 years old in good health and CMV-seropositive. CDR3s include the opening cysteine and the closing phenylalanine or tryptophan. D genes are given only for firm matches. Some rows have no size entry. The others give once, few or many, or a class for an expanded clone.

v_gene	len	d_gene	abundance	j_gene	CDR3nt	CDR3aa
TRBV9	16	TRBD1	-	TRBJ2-5	TGTGCCAGCAGCGTAGCTGCGACAGGGGGCGGGCAGACCCAGTACTTC	CASSVAATGGGQTQYF
TRBV27	13	-	-	TRBJ2-7	TGTGCCAGCAGCCACGGTAGCTCCTACGAGCAGTACTTC	CASSHGSSYEQYF
TRBV6-1	15	TRBD1	many	TRBJ1-6	TGTGCCAGCAGTGAGGGGACAGCGGAAGTGTCACCCCTCCACTTT	CASSEGTAEVSPLHF
TRBV11-2	19	TRBD1	few	TRBJ1-1	TGTGCCAGCAGCAGGAGGACAGGTAATACCTTTGCTGGGAACACTGAAGCTTTCTTT	CASSRRTGNTFAGNTEAFF
TRBV29-1	13	TRBD1	-	TRBJ1-5	TGCAGCGCTACGACAGGGAGCAATCAGCCCCAGCATTTT	CSATTGSNQPQHF
TRBV18	16	-	few	TRBJ2-5	TGTGCCAGCTCACCGTCAGGGCCCTATAACCAAGAGACCCAGTACTTC	CASSPSGPYNQETQYF
TRBV19	13	-	-	TRBJ1-1	TGTGCCAGTAGTAGGGGGGGCCACACTGAAGCTTTCTTT	CASSRGGHTEAFF
TRBV6-5	13	-	-	TRBJ1-2	TGTGCCAGCAGTTACTCCCGCCGAGGAGACTACACCTTC	CASSYSRRGDYTF
TRBV5-1	15	-	-	TRBJ2-7	TGCGCCAGCAGCTTTGATCCGAGGAGCTCCTACGAGCAGTACTTC	CASSFDPRSSYEQYF
TRBV28	11	-	-	TRBJ2-7	TGTGCCAGCAGCACGGACATCGAGCAGTACTTC	CASSTDIEQYF
TRBV10-2	14	-	-	TRBJ1-1	TGCGCCAGCAGTGAAGTATTTGGAGTAGCTGAAGCTTTCTTT	CASSEVFGVAEAFF
TRBV5-1	16	TRBD1	-	TRBJ2-1	TGCGCCAGCAGCTCAACTCGACAGGGGCCTGACAATGAGCAGTTCTTC	CASSSTRQGPDNEQFF
TRBV2	14	-	-	TRBJ1-5	TGTGCCAGCAGTGCGTTATCAGGGTATCAGCCCCAGCATTTT	CASSALSGYQPQHF
TRBV18	14	TRBD1	-	TRBJ1-2	TGTGCCAGCTCACCGACAGGGCAGTCCGTAGGCTACACCTTC	CASSPTGQSVGYTF
TRBV13	16	-	-	TRBJ2-7	TGTGCCAGCAGCTTAACCTCGTGGCAGGGTAACTACGAGCAGTACTTC	CASSLTSWQGNYEQYF
TRBV5-1	14	-	-	TRBJ1-6	TGCGCCAGCAGCTTGGATAACTCGAATTCACCCCTCCACTTT	CASSLDNSNSPLHF
TRBV2	13	TRBD1	-	TRBJ2-5	TGTGCCACCACAGGGGCGGCCCCGGAGACCCAGTACTTC	CATTGAAPETQYF
TRBV28	16	TRBD1	-	TRBJ2-5	TGTGCCAGCAGTCGCCCACAGGGGAGAAAATCCGAGACCCAGTACTTC	CASSRPQGRKSETQYF
TRBV5-6	13	TRBD1	-	TRBJ1-3	TGTGCCAGCAGCTCAGACAGGGTAGACACCATATATTTT	CASSSDRVDTIYF
TRBV11-2	14	TRBD2	few	TRBJ2-4	TGTGCCAGCAGCTTAGTGGGGGGGGATGACATTCAGTACTTC	CASSLVGGDDIQYF
TRBV7-3	14	TRBD1	few	TRBJ2-2	TGTGCCAGCGGACAGGGGCGCCGGACCGGGGAGCTGTTTTTT	CASGQGRRTGELFF
TRBV15	15	TRBD1	-	TRBJ1-1	TGTGCCACCAGCAGAACAGGGGGAATTGGGACTGAAGCTTTCTTT	CATSRTGGIGTEAFF
TRBV28	13	-	-	TRBJ1-5	TGTGCCAGCAGTTTCCGGGGAACTCAGCCCCAGCATTTT	CASSFRGTQPQHF
TRBV5-1	14	-	-	TRBJ1-2	TGCGCCAGCAGCCCTCGACCGGGAGACTATGGCTACACCTTC	CASSPRPGDYGYTF
TRBV11-3	16	TRBD2	-	TRBJ2-1	TGTGCCAGCAGCTTAGGGACTAGTCTGACCTACAATGAGCAGTTCTTC	CASSLGTSLTYNEQFF
TRBV6-5	15	TRBD1	-	TRBJ1-1	TGTGCCAGCAGGCCCGGACAGGGCGCGAACACTGAAGCTTTCTTT	CASRPGQGANTEAFF
TRBV4-1	14	-	few	TRBJ2-1	TGCGCCAGCAACCGACTAGACTCCTACAATGAGCAGTTCTTC	CASNRLDSYNEQFF
TRBV7-9	16	-	-	TRBJ2-7	TGTGCCAGCAGCTTATACACACCAAGGGGCGCCTACGAGCAGTACTTC	CASSLYTPRGAYEQYF
TRBV5-1	13	TRBD2	-	TRBJ2-7	TGCGCCAGCAGCGGGGGACTAGCCTACGAGCAGTACTTC	CASSGGLAYEQYF
TRBV19	12	-	once	TRBJ2-5	TGTGCCAGTAGGGGGGCCCGGGAGACCCAGTACTTC	CASRGARETQYF
TRBV2	15	TRBD2	few	TRBJ2-7	TGTGCCGGAAGTCTTACGGGACTAGCGGGGAACGAGCAGTACTTC	CAGSLTGLAGNEQYF
TRBV6-5	14	TRBD2	-	TRBJ2-7	TGTGCCAGCAGTACGACTAGCTCGGGGTACGAGCAGTACTTC	CASSTTSSGYEQYF
TRBV28	14	-	-	TRBJ1-5	TGTGCCAGCAGGGGGGAGCGGGTAGGTCAGCCCCAGCATTTT	CASRGERVGQPQHF
TRBV7-9	15	TRBD1	-	TRBJ1-5	TGTGCCAGCAGCGCGGGACAGGGTTTTAATCAGCCCCAGCATTTT	CASSAGQGFNQPQHF
TRBV7-9	17	-	-	TRBJ2-6	TGTTCCAGCAGCTTGGGTCAGGGGAGCTCTGGGGCCAACGTCCTGACTTTC	CSSSLGQGSSGANVLTF
TRBV7-2	15	TRBD2	-	TRBJ2-3	TGTGCCAGCAGCCTAGCGGGGGGGCGGGTAGATACGCAGTATTTT	CASSLAGGRVDTQYF
TRBV7-8	12	TRBD1	many	TRBJ1-5	TGTGCCAGCAGGGGGACAGCGGGGCCCCAGCATTTT	CASRGTAGPQHF
TRBV2	15	TRBD1	few	TRBJ2-3	TGTGCCTCCCAGGGGGTTCTCCCTTACACAGATACGCAGTATTTT	CASQGVLPYTDTQYF
TRBV18	16	TRBD1	few	TRBJ2-7	TGTGCCAGCTCACCTCAGTCACAGGGGGCAAAAATCGAGCAGTACTTC	CASSPQSQGAKIEQYF
TRBV28	13	TRBD2	-	TRBJ2-3	TGTGCCAGCAGTTCCCAGACTAGCGGTACGCAGTATTTT	CASSSQTSGTQYF
TRBV29-1	13	-	-	TRBJ1-1	TGCAGCGTTGAGAAGGAGGCTTTAACTGAAGCTTTCTTT	CSVEKEALTEAFF
TRBV10-3	16	-	-	TRBJ1-1	TGTGCCATCAGTGTTGGTTGGGACACAGCGAACACTGAAGCTTTCTTT	CAISVGWDTANTEAFF
TRBV6-5	14	TRBD1	-	TRBJ2-3	TGTGCCAGCAGTTACTCTAGGGGGCGAGATACGCAGTATTTT	CASSYSRGRDTQYF
TRBV7-9	15	-	-	TRBJ1-1	TGTGCCAGCAGCACCATACAGGGCTGGGGCACTGAAGCTTTCTTT	CASSTIQGWGTEAFF
TRBV5-5	14	-	-	TRBJ2-3	TGTGCCAGCAGCTTGTTGGGGGGATCAGATACGCAGTATTTT	CASSLLGGSDTQYF
TRBV6-5	15	TRBD1	-	TRBJ1-1	TGTGCCAGCAGTACACAGGGGATGGGAAACACTGAAGCTTTCTTT	CASSTQGMGNTEAFF
TRBV5-6	14	TRBD1	-	TRBJ1-6	TGTGCCAGCAGCTCAGAGACAGGGAGATCACCCCTCCACTTT	CASSSETGRSPLHF
TRBV6-4	14	-	few	TRBJ1-2	TGTGCCAGCAGTGTTGGCAGGTCCCCTATGAGCTACACCTTC	CASSVGRSPMSYTF